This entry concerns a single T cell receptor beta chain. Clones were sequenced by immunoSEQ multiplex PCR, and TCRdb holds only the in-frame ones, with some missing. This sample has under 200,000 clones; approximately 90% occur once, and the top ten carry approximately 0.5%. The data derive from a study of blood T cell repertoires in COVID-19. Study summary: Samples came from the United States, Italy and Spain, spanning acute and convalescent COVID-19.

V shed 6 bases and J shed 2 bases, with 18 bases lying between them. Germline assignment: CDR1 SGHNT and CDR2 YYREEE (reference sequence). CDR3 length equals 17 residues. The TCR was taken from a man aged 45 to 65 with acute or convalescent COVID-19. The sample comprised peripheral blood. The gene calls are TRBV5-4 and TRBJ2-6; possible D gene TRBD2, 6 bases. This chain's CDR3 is CASKAGLSSAGANVLTF. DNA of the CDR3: TGTGCCAGCAAAGCGGGCCTAAGCTCGGCTGGGGCCAACGTCCTGACTTTC. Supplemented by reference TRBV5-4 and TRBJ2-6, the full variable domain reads ETGVTQSPTHLIKTRGQQVTLRCSSQSGHNTVSWYQQALGQGPQFIFQYYREEENGRGNFPPRFSGLQFPNYSSELNVNALELDDSALYLCASKAGLSSAGANVLTFGAGSRLTVL.